The present TCR beta chain was sequenced within a study of T-cell memory formation after mild COVID-19. The CDR3 sequence is 15 residues long. In germline, CDR1 is SGHDT, CDR2 YYEEEE. V lost 0 bases, J lost 0 bases, and 7 bases lay in between. MiXCR, applied by TCRdb to the 5' RACE reads, yields one record per CDR3 protein. The sample yields about 420,000 distinct CDR3 sequences, 23% seen once. The sequencing input was PBMCs or a T cell subset sorted from them (not recorded which). The clonotype comes from an adult woman who had mild COVID-19 (a few samples of this study predate the infection). Cell type and time point are not known. The rearrangement joins TRBV5-6 to TRBJ2-1; D ambiguous. The CDR3 protein is CASSLDRYSYNEQFF. CDR3 nucleotide sequence: TGTGCCAGCAGCTTGGACCGGTACTCCTACAATGAGCAGTTCTTC.